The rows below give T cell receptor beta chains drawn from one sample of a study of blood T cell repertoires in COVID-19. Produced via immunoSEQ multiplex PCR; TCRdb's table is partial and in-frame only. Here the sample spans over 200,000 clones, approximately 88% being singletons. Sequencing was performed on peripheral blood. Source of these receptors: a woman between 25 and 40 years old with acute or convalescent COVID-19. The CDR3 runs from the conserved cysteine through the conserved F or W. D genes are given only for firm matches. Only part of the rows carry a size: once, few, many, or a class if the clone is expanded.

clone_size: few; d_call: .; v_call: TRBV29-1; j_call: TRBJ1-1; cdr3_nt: TGCAGCGTTGAAATGGGGAGAGCTTTCTTT; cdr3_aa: CSVEMGRAFF
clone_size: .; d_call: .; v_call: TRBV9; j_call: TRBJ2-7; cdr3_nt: TGTGCCAGCAGCCCCCAGGGGGACTTCTCCTACGAGCAGTACTTC; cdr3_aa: CASSPQGDFSYEQYF
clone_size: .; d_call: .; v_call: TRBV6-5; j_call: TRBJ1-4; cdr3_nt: TGTGCCAGCAGTTTCCTTAAGTTAGCTAATGAAAAACTGTTTTTT; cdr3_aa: CASSFLKLANEKLFF
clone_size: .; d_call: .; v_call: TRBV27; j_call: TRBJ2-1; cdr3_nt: TGTGCCAGCAGTCCCCCGGACAATAACAATGAGCAGTTCTTC; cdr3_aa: CASSPPDNNNEQFF
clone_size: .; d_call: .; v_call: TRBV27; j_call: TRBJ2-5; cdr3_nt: TGTGCCAGCAGTTCCCGGGACTCTCAAGAGACCCAGTACTTC; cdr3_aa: CASSSRDSQETQYF
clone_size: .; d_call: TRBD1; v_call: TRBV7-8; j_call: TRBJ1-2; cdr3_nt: TGTGCCAGCAGCGGGGGGACAGGGGGCAATGGCTACACCTTC; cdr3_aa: CASSGGTGGNGYTF
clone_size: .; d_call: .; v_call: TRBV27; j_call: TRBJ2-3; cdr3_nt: TGTGCCAGCAGTTTAACTTTAGCCCGAGCAGGGGCGCAGTATTTT; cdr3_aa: CASSLTLARAGAQYF
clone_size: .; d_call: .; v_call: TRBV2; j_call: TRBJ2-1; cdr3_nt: TGTGCCAGCAGTGGAAGGAGGGTGGGGCACAATGAGCAGTTCTTC; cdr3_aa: CASSGRRVGHNEQFF
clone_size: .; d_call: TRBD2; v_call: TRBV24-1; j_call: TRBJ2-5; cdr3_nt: TGTGCCACCAGTGACCGGGGACTAGCGGGAGAGACCCAGTACTTC; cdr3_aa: CATSDRGLAGETQYF
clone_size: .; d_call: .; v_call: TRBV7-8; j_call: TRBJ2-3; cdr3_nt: TGTGCCAGCAGCTTAGATCAGGGCGCAGATACGCAGTATTTT; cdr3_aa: CASSLDQGADTQYF
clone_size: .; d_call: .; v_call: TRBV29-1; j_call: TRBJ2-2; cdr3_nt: TGCAGCGTTGTCCCGGCACGGAGGGACACCGGGGAGCTGTTTTTT; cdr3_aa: CSVVPARRDTGELFF
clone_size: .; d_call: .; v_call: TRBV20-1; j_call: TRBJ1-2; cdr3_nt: TGCAGTGCTAGAGTGGCTGGCTACACCTTC; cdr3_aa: CSARVAGYTF
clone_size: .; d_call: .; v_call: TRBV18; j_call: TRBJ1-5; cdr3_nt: TGTGCCAGCTCACCACCGAACAGCCTGGGGCGTCAGCCCCAGCATTTT; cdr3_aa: CASSPPNSLGRQPQHF
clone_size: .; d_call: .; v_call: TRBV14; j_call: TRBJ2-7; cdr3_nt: TGTGCCAGCAGCCAAGAAAATCTTATAGAGCAGTACTTC; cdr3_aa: CASSQENLIEQYF
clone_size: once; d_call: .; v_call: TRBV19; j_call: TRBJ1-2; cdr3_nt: TGTGCCAGTAGTGACAGGCTCTATGGCTACACCTTC; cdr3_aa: CASSDRLYGYTF
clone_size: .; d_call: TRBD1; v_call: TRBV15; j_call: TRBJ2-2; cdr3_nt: TGTGCCACCAGCAGAGTTCGGACAGGGGGCTTGAACACCGGGGAGCTGTTTTTT; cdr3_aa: CATSRVRTGGLNTGELFF
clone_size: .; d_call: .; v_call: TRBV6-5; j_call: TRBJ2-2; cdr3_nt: TGTGCCAGCACCGCCCAACAGGCAAACACCGGGGAGCTGTTTTTT; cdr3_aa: CASTAQQANTGELFF
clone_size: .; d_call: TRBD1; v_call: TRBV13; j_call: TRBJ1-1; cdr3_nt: TGTGCCAGCAGCAAAAACAGGGGGGAGGCTTTCTTT; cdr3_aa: CASSKNRGEAFF
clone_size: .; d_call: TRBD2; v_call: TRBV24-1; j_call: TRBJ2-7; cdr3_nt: TGTGCCACCAGTGACCCGGGACTAGCGGGCACCTACGAGCAGTACTTC; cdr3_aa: CATSDPGLAGTYEQYF
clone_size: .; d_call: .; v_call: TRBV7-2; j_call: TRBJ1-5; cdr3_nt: TGTGCCAGCAGCTTAGGCAGAGCCGGGCAGCCCCAGCATTTT; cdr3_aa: CASSLGRAGQPQHF
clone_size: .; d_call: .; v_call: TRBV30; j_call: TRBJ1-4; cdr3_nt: TGTGCCTGGAGCCCGAGGACAGCGCATAATGAAAAACTGTTTTTT; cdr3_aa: CAWSPRTAHNEKLFF
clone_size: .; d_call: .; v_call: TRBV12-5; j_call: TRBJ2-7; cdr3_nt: TGTGCTAGTGGTTTGGAAGGAGGGTTCCTTCGGGAGCAGTACTTC; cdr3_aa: CASGLEGGFLREQYF
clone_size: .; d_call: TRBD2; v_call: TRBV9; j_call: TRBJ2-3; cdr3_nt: TGTGCCAGCTCCCCGACCGGGAGGGCCTTTAAAGCAGATACGCAGTATTTT; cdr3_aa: CASSPTGRAFKADTQYF
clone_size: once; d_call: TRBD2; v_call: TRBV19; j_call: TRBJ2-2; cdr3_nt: TGTGCCAGTAGTATGGGGGGGGCCGGGGAGCTGTTTTTT; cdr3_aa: CASSMGGAGELFF
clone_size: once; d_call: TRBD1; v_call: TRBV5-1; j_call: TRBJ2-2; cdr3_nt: TGCGCCAGCAGGAAGGGACAGGGCATCACCGGGGAGCTGTTTTTT; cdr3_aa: CASRKGQGITGELFF
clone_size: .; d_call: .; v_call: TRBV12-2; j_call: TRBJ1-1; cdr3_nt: TGTGCAAGTCGCGGGGCTAACACTGAAGCTTTCTTT; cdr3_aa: CASRGANTEAFF
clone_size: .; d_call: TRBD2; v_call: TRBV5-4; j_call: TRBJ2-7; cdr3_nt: TGTGCCAGCAGTCGGGGAGCGGGAGATTACGAGCAGTACTTC; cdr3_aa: CASSRGAGDYEQYF
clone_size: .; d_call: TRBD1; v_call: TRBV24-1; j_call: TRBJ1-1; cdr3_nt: TGTGCCACCAGTGATTTACGGACAGGCCTCATGAACACTGAAGCTTTCTTT; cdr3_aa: CATSDLRTGLMNTEAFF
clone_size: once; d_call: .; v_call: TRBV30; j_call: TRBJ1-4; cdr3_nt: TGTGCCTGGACTTTTGCAACTAATGAAAAACTGTTTTTT; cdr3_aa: CAWTFATNEKLFF
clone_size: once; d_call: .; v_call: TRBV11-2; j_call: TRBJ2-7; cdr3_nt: TGTGCCAGCAGCTTAGGTAGTTTTCAAAATTACTACGAGCAGTACTTC; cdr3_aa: CASSLGSFQNYYEQYF
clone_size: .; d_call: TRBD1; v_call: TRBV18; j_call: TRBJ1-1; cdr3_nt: TGTGCCAGCTCTCATCCCGGGCAGGGGGCGAGAGCTTTCTTT; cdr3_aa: CASSHPGQGARAFF
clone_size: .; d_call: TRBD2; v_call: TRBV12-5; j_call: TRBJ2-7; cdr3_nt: TGTGCTAGTGGTTTGGCGGGACTAGCCGGCGAGCAGTACTTC; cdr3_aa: CASGLAGLAGEQYF